Listed below are T cell receptor beta chains from one sample, sequenced in a study of post-analysis software for immune sequencing data. TCRdb redid the calling of the PCR reads with MiXCR, one entry per CDR3 protein. The table has around 700,000 distinct CDR3 sequences, approximately 60% seen once; the top ten hold about 10%. The sample comprised blood. The receptors derive from a girl aged 2 to 9 with multiple sclerosis. CDR3s include the opening cysteine and the closing phenylalanine or tryptophan.

cdr3_aa: CSARDLRVQETQYF
j_call: TRBJ2-5
v_call: TRBV20-1

cdr3_aa: CASSLAGAATEAFF
j_call: TRBJ1-1
v_call: TRBV5-1

cdr3_aa: CASSEGGAQPQHF
j_call: TRBJ1-5
v_call: TRBV25-1

cdr3_aa: CSVDRISDGANVLTF
j_call: TRBJ2-6
v_call: TRBV29-1

cdr3_aa: CASSLQRFGIQGAGNEQFF
j_call: TRBJ2-1
v_call: TRBV12-3/TRBV12-4

cdr3_aa: CASTGTGYSGANVLTF
j_call: TRBJ2-6
v_call: TRBV5-1

cdr3_aa: CSAASILSTDTQYF
j_call: TRBJ2-3
v_call: TRBV20-1

cdr3_aa: CASSFLAEEDEQFF
j_call: TRBJ2-1
v_call: TRBV12-3/TRBV12-4

cdr3_aa: CSVAQGSYGYTF
j_call: TRBJ1-2
v_call: TRBV29-1

cdr3_aa: CASLAGGGNEQFF
j_call: TRBJ2-1
v_call: TRBV2

cdr3_aa: CAISDAPEAASMNTEAFF
j_call: TRBJ1-1
v_call: TRBV10-3

cdr3_aa: CASSVPQSGQRFGGYTF
j_call: TRBJ1-2
v_call: TRBV19

cdr3_aa: CASSEGGRVQYF
j_call: TRBJ2-3
v_call: TRBV5-1